This T cell receptor (beta chain) was recovered during a study of shared clonotypes between healthy human individuals. Generated by immunoSEQ multiplex PCR, the TCRdb table keeps only in-frame clones and is missing some. In the table there are 2 million to 3 million clones, under 95% of which are singletons. V lost 4 bases and J lost 2, with 13 bases in between. CDR3 length equals 15 residues. CDR1 is SEHNR, CDR2 FQNEAQ, per germline (reference sequence). V usage is TRBV7-9 and J usage is TRBJ2-3; D is possibly TRBD2 (5 bases). This TCR came from a man younger than 35 in good health. Some clones in this sample may be carry-over from other donors' samples. The sequenced sample consisted of naive CD4+ T cells from PBMCs. Subset indicated: CD45RA+ positively selected. The CDR3 protein is CASSSMWGDTDTQYF. Written as DNA, the CDR3 is TGTGCCAGCAGCTCCATGTGGGGAGACACAGATACGCAGTATTTT.